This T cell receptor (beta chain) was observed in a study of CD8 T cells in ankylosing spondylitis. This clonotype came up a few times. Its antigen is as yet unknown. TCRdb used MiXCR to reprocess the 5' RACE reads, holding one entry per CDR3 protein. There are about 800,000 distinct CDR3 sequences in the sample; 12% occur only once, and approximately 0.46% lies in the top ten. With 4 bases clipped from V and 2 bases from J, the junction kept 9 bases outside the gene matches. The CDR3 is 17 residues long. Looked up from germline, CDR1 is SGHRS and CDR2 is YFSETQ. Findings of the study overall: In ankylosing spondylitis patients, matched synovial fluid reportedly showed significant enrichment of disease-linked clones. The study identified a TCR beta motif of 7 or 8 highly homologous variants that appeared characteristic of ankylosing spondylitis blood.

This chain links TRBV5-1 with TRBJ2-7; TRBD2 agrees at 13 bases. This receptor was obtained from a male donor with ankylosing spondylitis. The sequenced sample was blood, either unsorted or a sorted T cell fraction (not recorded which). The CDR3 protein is CASSPRTSGRGAYEQYF. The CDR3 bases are TGCGCCAGCAGCCCCCGGACTAGCGGGAGAGGCGCCTACGAGCAGTACTTC.